This T cell receptor beta chain emerged from a study of T cell clonality in common variable immunodeficiency. Points from the study as a whole: Common variable immunodeficiency TCR beta sequences reportedly had fewer deletions and N-nucleotide insertions. CVID subjects had higher TCRbeta clonality than healthy controls, most marked in about a third.

At least ten counts were recorded for this clone. Its antigen is not identified. Read data end 3 residues before the CDR3 end; the end is taken from the germline J gene. The CDR3 covers 13 residues. Germline lookup yields CDR1 GTSNPN and CDR2 SVGIG (reference sequence). With 2 bases removed from V and 2 bases from J, the gap between germline ends came to 8 bases. Sequencing input was equivalent genomic DNA from CVID and controls. This table comes from immunoSEQ multiplex PCR, and its TCRdb copy is limited to in-frame clones, with some not included. The sample contains around 60,000 clones, none of them singletons.

The clonotype was recovered from a person aged 18 to 70 in good health. Sequenced material: peripheral blood mononuclear cells. The chain has TRBV30 and TRBJ2-3; D uncertain. The sequenced CDR3 bases are TGTGCCTGGAGTATCGGGTCCACAGATACG. Its protein product is CAWSIGSTDT. The whole CDR3 region reads CAWSIGSTDTQYF.